Listed here are 20 T cell receptor beta chains from one sample, sequenced in a study of molecular identifiers for immune sequencing clone quantification. TCRdb reprocessed the PCR reads via MiXCR and lists one record per CDR3 protein. The sample includes some 680,000 distinct CDR3 sequences, about 25% of them seen just once. Sequenced sample: naive CD8+ T cells from blood, with Jurkat cell RNA spiked in. Subset indicated: FACS-sorted CD8+CD4-CCR7+CD45RA+ naive T cells. The source of these receptors is a human donor in good health. Some libraries in this study had Jurkat cell RNA spiked in.

V gene TRBV3-1 combines with J gene TRBJ2-7; D is uncertain. Between the trimmed V and J ends, which lost 1 base and 2 bases, there was a span of 9 bases. The CDR3 is 14 amino acids. Germline assignment: CDR1 LGHDT and CDR2 YNNKEL (reference sequence). This CDR3 reads CASSQGVNTYEQYF. The CDR3 DNA sequence: TGTGCCAGCAGCCAAGGAGTCAACACCTACGAGCAGTACTTC.

This clonotype was found many times. This chain uses TRBV19 with TRBJ2-1; no clear D gene. From germline, CDR1 is LNHDA and CDR2 SQIVND (reference sequence). This CDR3 has 13 residues. V shed 3 bases and J shed 4 bases, with 7 bases lying between them. DNA for the CDR3: TGTGCCAGTAGTATCGGTCCTTACAATGAGCAGTTCTTC. It specifies CASSIGPYNEQFF. The complete variable domain, with remaining parts taken from reference TRBV19 and TRBJ2-1, reads DGGITQSPKYLFRKEGQNVTLSCEQNLNHDAMYWYRQDPGQGLRLIYYSQIVNDFQKGDIAEGYSVSREKKESFPLTVTSAQKNPTAFYLCASSIGPYNEQFFGPGTRLTVL.

This clonotype was observed many times. The chain combines TRBV4-1 with TRBJ1-4; D call uncertain. In germline, CDR1 is MGHRA, CDR2 YSYEKL. V was shortened by 1 base and J by 0 bases, with 12 bases between the two germline ends. The CDR3 runs to 17 residues. CDR3 nucleotides: TGCGCCAGCAGCCAAGTTGTCAATCGGGCAACTAATGAAAAACTGTTTTTT. The encoded protein is CASSQVVNRATNEKLFF.

The V and J genes are TRBV9 and TRBJ2-4, with TRBD2 as a possible D gene (7 bases). CDR3 size: 15 residues. V shed 0 bases and J shed 8 bases, with 15 bases lying between them. Germline CDR1 and CDR2: SGDLS and YYNGEE. The CDR3: CASSVDGGAIDIQYF. The CDR3 DNA sequence: TGTGCCAGCAGCGTAGATGGGGGGGCCATTGACATTCAGTACTTC.

There are many counts of this clonotype. The chain recombines TRBV12-3 or TRBV12-4 with TRBJ2-3, with 8 bases fitting TRBD2. CDR3 length equals 15 residues. V trimming: 3 bases; J trimming: 4 bases; junction bases outside the gene matches: 6. CDR3 protein: CASSFTAGGADTQYF. As DNA, the CDR3 is TGTGCCAGCAGTTTTACGGCGGGGGGCGCAGATACGCAGTATTTT.

The chain has TRBV30 and TRBJ2-7, with TRBD2 matching 10 bases. This CDR3 comprises 15 residues. Germline V gene lookup returns CDR1 GTSNPN and CDR2 SVGIG (reference sequence). Unmatched junction bases numbered 7, after V lost 2 bases and J lost 3 bases. The CDR3 here is CAWSHPTSGDYEQYF. DNA for the CDR3: TGTGCCTGGAGTCACCCAACTAGCGGGGACTACGAGCAGTACTTC.

This clonotype showed up just a few times. The chain uses TRBV5-6 and TRBJ2-3; D might be TRBD2 (5 bases). V was pared by 4 bases and J by 0 bases, with 18 bases between. Germline-derived CDR1 and CDR2 are SGHDT and YYEEEE. The CDR3 loop spans 17 amino acids. This CDR3 reads CASSPRTGTISTDTQYF. The CDR3 bases are TGTGCCAGCAGCCCCCGAACGGGAACCATTAGCACAGATACGCAGTATTTT.

This clonotype occurred a few times. The V call is TRBV28, the J call TRBJ2-5; 11 bases are shared with TRBD1. The germline V gene has CDR1 MDHEN and CDR2 SYDVKM. The CDR3 contains 17 residues. J gave up 5 bases and V 3 bases, and 11 bases lay outside the gene matches. The CDR3 reads CASSFRDRGVVGETQYF. In DNA, the CDR3 is TGTGCCAGCAGTTTTAGGGACAGGGGGGTTGTAGGGGAGACCCAGTACTTC.

This clonotype showed up just a few times. V gene TRBV28 combines with J gene TRBJ1-1; D remains unclear. Germline values: CDR1 MDHEN, CDR2 SYDVKM. V dropped 11 bases and J dropped 1 base, with 17 bases sitting between them. This CDR3 has 14 amino acids. CDR3 nucleotides: TGTGCCCTATCTAGGTTGGCCGGGAACACTGAAGCTTTCTTT. Its translation is CALSRLAGNTEAFF.

The sample holds one count of this clonotype. J is TRBJ1-2 and V is TRBV7-9; tentatively, D is TRBD1 (6 bases). Germline-derived CDR1 and CDR2 are SEHNR and FQNEAQ (reference sequence). Trimming took 1 base from V and 6 from J, leaving 12 bases between them. The CDR3 extends over 14 amino acids. The CDR3 spells CASSLVTGLDGYTF. In DNA, the CDR3 is TGTGCCAGCAGCTTAGTAACAGGGTTGGATGGCTACACCTTC. The variable domain in full, with the rest retrieved from reference TRBV7-9 and TRBJ1-2, is DTGVSQNPRHKITKRGQNVTFRCDPISEHNRLYWYRQTLGQGPEFLTYFQNEAQLEKSRLLSDRFSAERPKGSFSTLEIQRTEQGDSAMYLCASSLVTGLDGYTFGSGTRLTVV.

The sample holds many counts of this clonotype. J is TRBJ2-3 and V is TRBV4-3; D perhaps matches TRBD2 (5 bases). The germline gives CDR1 LGHNA, CDR2 YSLEER. The CDR3 has 18 amino acids. The ends were cut back, 1 base at V and 5 bases at J, with 22 bases in the middle. The CDR3 protein is CASSQGTASGIGGDTQYF. The CDR3 DNA follows: TGCGCCAGCAGCCAAGGTACGGCAAGCGGCATCGGTGGAGATACGCAGTATTTT.

This clonotype was picked up many times. CDR3 bases: TGTGCCAGCTCACCACCGACGGGGTTCGAGCAGTACTTC. Its protein is CASSPPTGFEQYF. The chain has TRBV18 and TRBJ2-7; possible D gene TRBD2, 5 bases. Trimming took 0 bases from V and 6 from J, leaving 9 bases between them. Germline V gives CDR1 KGHSH, CDR2 LQKENI. This CDR3 is 13 amino acids long.

The J gene is TRBJ2-7, the V gene TRBV20-1; 7 nucleotides align to TRBD2. The germline V gene encodes CDR1 DFQATT and CDR2 SNEGSKA (reference sequence). The CDR3 is 17 amino acids. V lost 0 bases, J lost 3 bases, and 14 bases stayed unmatched. The CDR3 bases are TGCAGTGCTAGAGATTTAAGGGCGAGCGGGGATGGCTACGAGCAGTACTTC. This translates into CSARDLRASGDGYEQYF.

About this clonotype itself: A much larger clone differs by one base, so this may be a read error. This chain links TRBV4-1 with TRBJ2-7, with D unresolved. V was trimmed by 4 bases and J by 2 bases, leaving 15 bases between them. The CDR3 extends over 15 amino acids. CDR1 and CDR2 (germline): MGHRA, YSYEKL. CDR3 loop: CASSLVAEETYEQYF. CDR3 sequence (DNA): TGCGCCAGCAGCCTAGTGGCAGAAGAGACCTACGAGCAGTACTTC.

This clonotype was counted many times. The chain carries TRBV7-9 and TRBJ2-7; D is unclear. The CDR3 extends over 14 amino acids. Trimming shortened V by 1 base and J by 7 bases, and 14 bases separated the two germline ends. Germline V gene sequence: CDR1 SEHNR, CDR2 FQNEAQ (reference sequence). Here the CDR3 DNA reads TGTGCCAGCAGCTTAGTTCTGGCGCCGTCAGAGCAGTACTTC. Translation: CASSLVLAPSEQYF.

This clonotype has just a few counts. The rearrangement links TRBV7-6 to TRBJ2-7, with 14 bases matching TRBD2. The length of the CDR3 is 17 residues. Germline assignment: CDR1 SGHVS and CDR2 FNYEAQ. V was pared by 5 bases and J by 0 bases, with 6 bases of the junction left unmatched. CDR3 in amino acids: CASSPGLAGGRSYEQYF. The CDR3 DNA reads TGTGCCAGCAGCCCCGGACTAGCGGGGGGCCGCTCCTACGAGCAGTACTTC.

This clonotype showed up many times. The genes are TRBV3-1 and TRBJ2-3; D possibly corresponds to TRBD2 (5 bases). CDR3 length equals 12 residues. CDR1 and CDR2 from the germline V gene are LGHDT and YNNKEL (reference sequence). Trimming stripped 3 bases from V and 8 bases from J, with 9 bases between. The CDR3 DNA follows: TGTGCCAGCAGCCACGGCGGGCCTACGCAGTATTTT. It translates to CASSHGGPTQYF.

As regards this clonotype: A much larger clone lies a single base off, so this may be a read error. The J gene is TRBJ2-3, the V gene TRBV9, with 7 bases that match TRBD1. This CDR3 contains 15 residues. The V gene's germline CDR1 is SGDLS and CDR2 YYNGEE. The CDR3 is CASGVRGIDPDTQYF. DNA for the CDR3: TGTGCCAGCGGCGTCAGGGGGATCGATCCAGATACGCAGTATTTT.

The genes are TRBV6-2 or TRBV6-3 and TRBJ2-7; 10 bases line up with TRBD1. This CDR3 is 15 amino acids long. V was pared by 5 bases and J by 5 bases, with 9 bases of the junction left unmatched. CDR1 and CDR2 (germline): MNHEY, SVGEGT. DNA for the CDR3: TGTGCCAGCAGTCACCCCGGGACAGGGGACGACGAGCAGTACTTC. Amino acids: CASSHPGTGDDEQYF.

The chain couples TRBV27 to TRBJ2-3; D perhaps matches TRBD2 (5 bases). The V gene lost 6 bases and the J gene lost 4 bases, with 14 bases spanning the gap. The CDR3 has 14 amino acids. CDR1 MNHEY and CDR2 SMNVEV come from the germline V gene (reference sequence). CDR3 in amino acids: CASSPLVWSDTQYF. For the CDR3, the DNA is TGTGCCAGCAGCCCACTAGTCTGGTCAGATACGCAGTATTTT.